The next 3 T cell receptor beta chains were all read from a single sample in a study of T cell responses to AZD1222 COVID-19 vaccine. This table comes from immunoSEQ multiplex PCR, and its TCRdb copy is limited to in-frame clones, with some not included. The table has about 140,000 clones, around nine tenths seen once. The specimen was peripheral blood, collected on day 0 of AZD1222 vaccination. Every receptor here comes from an adult in good health.

The sample holds one count of this clone. J is TRBJ2-2 and V is TRBV7-6; 10 bases align to TRBD2. Losses at the gene ends were 0 bases for V and 4 bases for J; bases not matched to a gene: 5. Germline lookup yields CDR1 SGHVS and CDR2 FNYEAQ. CDR3 length equals 17 residues. In nucleotides, the CDR3 is TGTGCCAGCAGCTTAGCGCCTAGCGGGAGTACCACCGGGGAGCTGTTTTTT. Protein sequence: CASSLAPSGSTTGELFF.

The rearrangement uses TRBV7-9 and TRBJ1-2; the D gene is possibly TRBD1 (6 bases). This CDR3 spans 16 amino acids. Trimming removed 5 bases at V and 7 bases at J, with 23 bases between. Germline lookup yields CDR1 SEHNR and CDR2 FQNEAQ (reference sequence). The CDR3 here is CASSIPETGYSSGYTF. In DNA, the CDR3 is TGTGCCAGCAGCATACCGGAGACAGGTTATTCAAGTGGCTACACCTTC.

This clone was seen only once. The V gene is TRBV28, the J gene TRBJ1-5; no clear D gene. The germline gives CDR1 MDHEN, CDR2 SYDVKM. The CDR3 is made up of 14 amino acids. V was clipped by 9 bases and J by 3 bases, with 15 bases between them. The CDR3 nucleotides read TGTGCCAGTAAAGGAAGGGCGCCCAATCAGCCCCAGCATTTT. Protein sequence: CASKGRAPNQPQHF.